These 21 T cell receptor beta chains came from one sample sequenced in a study of T-cell reconstitution after alpha-beta-depleted transplantation in children (dated by TCRdb to the mid-2010s). Library preparation employed PCR. For sequencing, an Illumina HiSeq 2500 was employed. To normalize quantification of the TCRbeta repertoire, the TCR libraries were built with molecular barcoding that relied on unique molecular identifiers. TCRdb reanalyzed the raw reads on its own, using fastp at Q25 for trimming and MiXCR for clone calling, and kept in-frame beta chains. A single entry per CDR3 protein holds the most common genes and DNA from its merged rows. Recorded for this sample are about 200,000 distinct CDR3 sequences; around 7.7% of them occurred a single time. The ten largest account for 35% of the sample. This specimen's treatment or condition label, per the study, means: allogeneic hematopoietic cell transplantation with graft depleted of TCRalphabeta T cells and CD19 B cells.

Source: PBMCs, mostly from graft donor cells, taken 360 days after TCRalphabeta/CD19-depleted stem cell transplant. The origin of the receptors is a male patient under 10 years old who had a stem cell transplant for acute myeloid leukemia, so the T cells may come from the graft donor.

The table lists this clonotype with a few counts. V is TRBV5-1 and J is TRBJ1-2; the D is unclear. In germline, CDR1 is SGHRS, CDR2 YFSETQ. Trimming stripped 0 bases from V and 4 bases from J, with 10 bases between. CDR3 size: 14 residues. The CDR3 loop reads CASSLAGQSYGYTF. CDR3 nucleotides: TGCGCCAGCAGCTTGGCCGGCCAGAGCTATGGCTACACCTTC.

This clonotype showed up many times. V and J are TRBV14 and TRBJ2-6; perhaps TRBD1 as D (5 bases). The V and J ends lost 2 bases and 0 bases respectively, with 11 bases between them. The CDR3 consists of 17 residues. Germline V gene lookup returns CDR1 SGHDN and CDR2 FVKESK. This chain's CDR3 is CASSQSLGRSGANVLTF. The CDR3 nucleotides are TGTGCCAGCAGCCAAAGTCTGGGGCGCTCTGGGGCCAACGTCCTGACTTTC.

V gene TRBV7-8 combines with J gene TRBJ2-7; 9 nucleotides match TRBD2. The CDR3 consists of 16 residues. Germline V CDR1 and CDR2: SGHVS, FQNEAQ. V shed 3 bases, J shed 2 bases, and the junction held 8 bases outside the gene matches. CDR3 in DNA: TGTGCCAGCAGCTTGCGGGAGGGCAGCAGACCCTACGAGCAGTACGTC. Its protein is CASSLREGSRPYEQYV.

The chain couples TRBV6-5 to TRBJ1-3; tentatively, D is TRBD1 (5 bases). Trimming took 6 bases from V and 0 from J, leaving 12 bases between them. The CDR3 spans 15 residues. CDR1 and CDR2 (germline): MNHEY, SVGAGI. The CDR3 region has the DNA TGTGCCAGCAGGGGAAGGACACTCTCTGGAAACACCATATATTTT. This translates into CASRGRTLSGNTIYF.

This clonotype has at least ten counts. The chain uses TRBV29-1 and TRBJ2-7; D is uncertain. The germline V gene encodes CDR1 SQVTM and CDR2 ANQGSEA. Trimming removed 3 bases from V and 3 bases from J, with 6 bases in between. The length of the CDR3 is 11 residues. This CDR3 reads CSVEGNYEQYF. CDR3 DNA sequence: TGCAGCGTTGAGGGCAACTACGAGCAGTACTTC.

This clonotype was seen only a few times. This rearrangement joins TRBV4-1 to TRBJ2-1; a possible D gene is TRBD2 (5 bases). The germline V gene encodes CDR1 MGHRA and CDR2 YSYEKL. Trimming pared 3 bases from V and 12 bases from J, leaving 24 bases between. The length of the CDR3 is 16 residues. The DNA for the CDR3 is TGCGCCAGCAGCCACCTCATAGCGTGGCCTCCCCACGGGCAGTTCTTC. Amino acid sequence: CASSHLIAWPPHGQFF.

The chain links TRBV3-1 to TRBJ2-5, with TRBD1 matching over 8 bases. Trimming removed 2 bases from V and 5 bases from J; junction bases left unmatched: 7. From germline, CDR1 is LGHDT and CDR2 YNNKEL (reference sequence). CDR3 length: 15 amino acids. This CDR3 reads CASSQPDRVEETQYF. The CDR3 bases are TGTGCCAGCAGCCAACCGGACAGGGTTGAGGAGACCCAGTACTTC.

In this sample, this clonotype turned up many times. The chain is built from TRBV6-5 and TRBJ2-4; the match to TRBD2 covers 12 bases. In germline, CDR1 is MNHEY, CDR2 SVGAGI. This CDR3 region has 19 residues. J lost 0 bases, V lost 2 bases, and 8 bases had no gene match. The CDR3 loop is CASSYDRTSGALAKNIQYF. CDR3 coding DNA: TGTGCCAGCAGTTACGACCGGACTAGCGGGGCCTTAGCCAAAAACATTCAGTACTTC.

This clonotype came up many times. The chain has TRBV5-1 and TRBJ2-6; 8 bases are a match to TRBD2. With V trimmed by 6 bases and J by 0 bases, 11 bases remained unmatched. Germline CDR1 SGHRS, CDR2 YFSETQ. The CDR3 loop spans 18 amino acids. The CDR3 protein is CASTLWPGLVSGANVLTF. For the CDR3, the DNA is TGCGCCAGCACCCTTTGGCCGGGACTAGTCTCTGGGGCCAACGTCCTGACTTTC.

The chain combines TRBV23-1 with TRBJ1-1, with TRBD1 matching 9 bases. TRBV23-1 belongs to the ORF category, with a function that is uncertain. V dropped 11 bases and J dropped 3; count of bases not matched to a gene: 4. This CDR3 has 12 residues. The CDR3 region is CAPRDRDTEAFF. The DNA for the CDR3 is TGCGCCCCCAGGGACAGGGACACTGAAGCTTTCTTT.

V gene TRBV12-5 combines with J gene TRBJ2-3, with 12 bases identical to TRBD1. CDR1 and CDR2 from the germline V gene are LGHNT and FRNRAP. The CDR3 is made up of 18 amino acids. Trimming took 2 bases from V and 5 from J; bases not matched to a gene: 11. The DNA of the CDR3 is TGTGCTAGTGGTTTGTGGGGACAGGGGGCTTCGCACGGAGATACGCAGTATTTT. This encodes CASGLWGQGASHGDTQYF. Full variable domain (remainder filled in from reference TRBV12-5 and TRBJ2-3): DARVTQTPRHKVTEMGQEVTMRCQPILGHNTVFWYRQTMMQGLELLAYFRNRAPLDDSGMPKDRFSAEMPDATLATLKIQPSEPRDSAVYFCASGLWGQGASHGDTQYFGPGTRLTVL.

This clonotype was counted many times. The chain joins TRBV29-1 to TRBJ2-7; 7 nucleotides agree with TRBD2. Germline-derived CDR1 and CDR2 are SQVTM and ANQGSEA. Unmatched junction bases numbered 14, after V lost 6 bases and J lost 6 bases. The CDR3 has 14 residues. CDR3 loop: CSVPLGGSSTEQYF. The CDR3 DNA follows: TGCAGCGTGCCCCTTGGCGGGAGTTCCACCGAGCAGTACTTC.

This clonotype appeared many times. This chain's CDR3 is CATSRTGDSIEAFF. The CDR3 bases are TGTGCCACCAGCCGGACAGGGGACTCCATTGAAGCTTTCTTT. The chain has TRBV10-3 and TRBJ1-1; TRBD1 aligns across 9 bases. The length of the CDR3 is 14 residues. From germline, CDR1 is ENHRY and CDR2 SYGVKD. Losses at the gene ends were 10 bases for V and 7 bases for J; bases not matched to a gene: 13.

This clonotype has a handful of counts. The V call is TRBV4-2, the J call TRBJ2-1; D is unclear. The CDR3 is made up of 13 amino acids. V was clipped by 4 bases and J by 7 bases, with 11 bases between them. CDR1 LGHNA and CDR2 YNFKEQ come from the germline V gene. CDR3 sequence reads: CASSPRPLNEQFF. As DNA, the CDR3 is TGTGCCAGCAGCCCTCGACCTCTTAATGAGCAGTTCTTC.

In its sample, this clonotype was seen many times. DNA of the CDR3: TGCAGTGCTGATGACGGAGAAGAGACCCAGTACTTC. This sequence encodes CSADDGEETQYF. The chain links TRBV20-1 to TRBJ2-5, with no clear D. The germline V and J ends were trimmed by 5 bases and 3 bases, with 10 bases remaining between them. CDR3 length: 12 residues. CDR1 and CDR2 from the germline V gene are DFQATT and SNEGSKA (reference sequence).

V gene TRBV20-1 combines with J gene TRBJ2-3; 12 positions agree with TRBD2. The CDR3 extends over 16 amino acids. CDR1 and CDR2 (germline): DFQATT, SNEGSKA (reference sequence). The junction had 5 bases not matched to a gene; V was cut back by 0 bases and J by 4 bases. This CDR3 is CSARDSTSGSSDTQYF. CDR3 nucleotides: TGCAGTGCTAGAGACTCGACTAGCGGGAGCTCAGATACGCAGTATTTT.

This clonotype was seen a handful of times. The chain combines TRBV18 with TRBJ2-1, with 14 nucleotides matching TRBD2. Per germline, CDR1 KGHSH and CDR2 LQKENI. The CDR3 has 19 residues. Unmatched junction bases numbered 12, after V lost 7 bases and J lost 1 base. This CDR3 reads CASFLGLAGGLSSYNEQFF. The CDR3 region has the DNA TGTGCCAGCTTCCTCGGACTAGCGGGAGGCCTATCTTCCTACAATGAGCAGTTCTTC.

Ten or more counts support this clonotype. CDR3 sequence reads: CSARDGYNEQFF. The DNA of the CDR3 is TGCAGTGCTAGAGACGGCTACAATGAGCAGTTCTTC. The V call is TRBV20-1, the J call TRBJ2-1; the D is unclear. The V gene lost 0 bases and the J gene lost 3 bases, with 3 bases spanning the gap. Germline V gives CDR1 DFQATT, CDR2 SNEGSKA (reference sequence). The CDR3 runs 12 residues.

The gene calls are TRBV9 and TRBJ1-3; perhaps TRBD1 as D (5 bases). The CDR3 is 16 amino acids. V lost 4 bases to trimming and J lost 0 bases, with 14 bases between them. Germline CDR1 is SGDLS and CDR2 is YYNGEE. This chain's CDR3 is CASSPRGGNSGNTIYF. CDR3 nucleotide sequence: TGTGCCAGCAGCCCCCGGGGCGGAAACTCTGGAAACACCATATATTTT.

In this sample, this clonotype turned up many times. Relative to the germline gene, one junction end is altered; a read error may explain this. This CDR3 reads CASSLGPRAPGF. CDR3 nucleotides: TGTGCCAGCAGTTTAGGTCCGAGGGCCCCCGGTTTT. This chain links TRBV12-3 or TRBV12-4 with TRBJ2-3, with D possibly being TRBD2 (5 bases). The CDR3 contains 12 residues.

This chain uses TRBV20-1 with TRBJ1-1; D possibly corresponds to TRBD1 (5 bases). This CDR3 has 14 residues. Trimming removed 3 bases from V and 1 base from J, with 12 bases in between. Germline V gene data show CDR1 as DFQATT and CDR2 as SNEGSKA (reference sequence). The CDR3 DNA reads as TGCAGTGCTAGTTGGGGCGGGACGAACACTGAAGCTTTCTTT. It specifies CSASWGGTNTEAFF.